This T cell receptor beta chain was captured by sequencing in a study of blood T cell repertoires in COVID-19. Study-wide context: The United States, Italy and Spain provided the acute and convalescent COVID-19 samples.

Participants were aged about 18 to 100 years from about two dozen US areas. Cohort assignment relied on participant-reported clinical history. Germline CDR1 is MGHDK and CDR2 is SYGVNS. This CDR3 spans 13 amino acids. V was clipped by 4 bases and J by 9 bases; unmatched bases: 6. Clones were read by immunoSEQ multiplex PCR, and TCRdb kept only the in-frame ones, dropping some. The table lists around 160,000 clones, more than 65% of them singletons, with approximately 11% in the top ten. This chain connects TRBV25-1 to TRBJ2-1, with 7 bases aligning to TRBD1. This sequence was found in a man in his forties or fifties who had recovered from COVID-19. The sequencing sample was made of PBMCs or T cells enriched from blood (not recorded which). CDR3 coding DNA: TGTGCCAGCAGTGGGCAACAGGGGAGTGAGCAGTTCTTC. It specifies CASSGQQGSEQFF.